This T cell receptor beta chain derives from a study of blood T cell repertoires in COVID-19. Study at large: Sources were T cells, B-cell-depleted T cells, or PBMCs; the material itself was cDNA or gDNA.

In this sample, this clone turned up once. Original methodology: Amplification of reference gene primers was used by the study to estimate nucleated cell counts. Repertoires were generated with immunoSEQ multiplex PCR, while TCRdb's copy carries only in-frame clones and drops some. V and J calls and clone size are those listed in that table; D and trimming were worked out from the DNA. The sample lists 130,000 or so clones; approximately 80% were seen once. This CDR3 is 12 amino acids long. CDR1 is GTSNPN and CDR2 is SVGIG in the germline V gene (reference sequence). The V segment lost 7 bases and the J segment 2 bases; nucleotides outside the gene matches: 2.

This sequence joins TRBV30 and TRBJ2-5; 9 nucleotides align to TRBD2. The material sequenced was peripheral blood. The source of this sequence is a human donor in a cohort sampled during active COVID-19. CDR3 nucleotide sequence: TGTGCCTTGACTAGCGGTCAAGAGACCCAGTACTTC. As protein: CALTSGQETQYF.